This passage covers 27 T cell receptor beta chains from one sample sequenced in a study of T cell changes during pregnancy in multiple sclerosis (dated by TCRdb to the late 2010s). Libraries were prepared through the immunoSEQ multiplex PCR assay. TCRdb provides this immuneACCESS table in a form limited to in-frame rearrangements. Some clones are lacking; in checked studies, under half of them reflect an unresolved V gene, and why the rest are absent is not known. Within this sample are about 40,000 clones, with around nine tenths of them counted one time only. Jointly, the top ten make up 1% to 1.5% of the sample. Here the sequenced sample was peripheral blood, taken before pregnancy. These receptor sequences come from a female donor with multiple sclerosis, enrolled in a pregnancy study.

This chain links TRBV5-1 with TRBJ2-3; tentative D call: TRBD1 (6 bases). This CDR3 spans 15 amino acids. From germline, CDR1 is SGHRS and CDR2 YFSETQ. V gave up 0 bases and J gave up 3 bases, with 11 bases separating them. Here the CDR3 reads CASSLDQGSTDTQYF. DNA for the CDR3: TGCGCCAGCAGCTTGGATCAGGGGAGTACAGATACGCAGTATTTT.

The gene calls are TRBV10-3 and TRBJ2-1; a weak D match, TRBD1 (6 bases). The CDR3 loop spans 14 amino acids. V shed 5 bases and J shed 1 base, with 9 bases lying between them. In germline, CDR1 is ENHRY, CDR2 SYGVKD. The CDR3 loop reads CAISQTGSYNEQFF. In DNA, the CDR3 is TGTGCCATCAGTCAGACAGGTTCCTACAATGAGCAGTTCTTC.

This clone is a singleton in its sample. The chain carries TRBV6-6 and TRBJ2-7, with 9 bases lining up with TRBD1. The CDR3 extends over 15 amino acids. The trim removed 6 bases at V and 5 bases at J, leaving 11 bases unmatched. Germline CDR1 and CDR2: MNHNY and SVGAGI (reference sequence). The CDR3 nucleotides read TGTGCCAGCAGCTACCGCCGGGACAGGGTCCACGAGCAGTACTTC. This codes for CASSYRRDRVHEQYF.

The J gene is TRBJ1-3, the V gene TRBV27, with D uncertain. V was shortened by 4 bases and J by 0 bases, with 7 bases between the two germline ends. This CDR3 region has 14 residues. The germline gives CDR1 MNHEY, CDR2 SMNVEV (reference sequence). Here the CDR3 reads CASSSPYSGNTIYF. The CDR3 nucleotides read TGTGCCAGCAGTTCACCCTACTCTGGAAACACCATATATTTT.

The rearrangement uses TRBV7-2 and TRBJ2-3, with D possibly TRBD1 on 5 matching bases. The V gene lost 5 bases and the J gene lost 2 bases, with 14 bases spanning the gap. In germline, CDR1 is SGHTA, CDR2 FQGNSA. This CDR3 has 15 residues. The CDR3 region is CASSTVGLFTDTQYF. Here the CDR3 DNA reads TGTGCCAGCAGCACCGTGGGGCTATTCACAGATACGCAGTATTTT.

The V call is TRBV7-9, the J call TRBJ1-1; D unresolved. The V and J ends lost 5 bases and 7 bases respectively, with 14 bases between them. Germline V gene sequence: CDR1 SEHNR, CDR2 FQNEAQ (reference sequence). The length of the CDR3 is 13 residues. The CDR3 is CASSQVTPDEAFF. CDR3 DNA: TGTGCCAGCAGCCAGGTTACGCCGGATGAAGCTTTCTTT.

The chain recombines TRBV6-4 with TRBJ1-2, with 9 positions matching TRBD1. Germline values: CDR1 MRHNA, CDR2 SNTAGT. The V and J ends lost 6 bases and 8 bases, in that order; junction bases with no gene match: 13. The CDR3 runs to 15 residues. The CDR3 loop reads CASSPDRGGGYGYTF. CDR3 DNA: TGTGCCAGCAGCCCGGACAGGGGAGGAGGGTACGGCTACACCTTC.

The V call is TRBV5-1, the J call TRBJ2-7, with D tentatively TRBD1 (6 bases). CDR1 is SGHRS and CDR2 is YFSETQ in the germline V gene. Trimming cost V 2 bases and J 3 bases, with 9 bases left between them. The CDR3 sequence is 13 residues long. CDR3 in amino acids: CASSLDRYYEQYF. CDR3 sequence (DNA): TGCGCCAGCAGCTTAGACAGGTACTACGAGCAGTACTTC. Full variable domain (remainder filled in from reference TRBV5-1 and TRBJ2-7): KAGVTQTPRYLIKTRGQQVTLSCSPISGHRSVSWYQQTPGQGLQFLFEYFSETQRNKGNFPGRFSGRQFSNSRSEMNVSTLELGDSALYLCASSLDRYYEQYFGPGTRLTVT.

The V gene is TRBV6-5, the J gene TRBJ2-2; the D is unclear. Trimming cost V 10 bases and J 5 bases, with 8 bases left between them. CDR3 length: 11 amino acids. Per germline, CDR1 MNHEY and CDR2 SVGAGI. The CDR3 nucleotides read TGTGCCACCACTACTACCGGGGAGCTGTTTTTT. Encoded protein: CATTTTGELFF.

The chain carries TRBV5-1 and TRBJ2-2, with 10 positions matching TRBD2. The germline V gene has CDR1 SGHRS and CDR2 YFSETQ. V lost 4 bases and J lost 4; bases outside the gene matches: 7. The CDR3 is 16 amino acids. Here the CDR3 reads CASSLIAGGGTGELFF. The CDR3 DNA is TGCGCCAGCAGCCTGATAGCGGGAGGTGGCACCGGGGAGCTGTTTTTT.

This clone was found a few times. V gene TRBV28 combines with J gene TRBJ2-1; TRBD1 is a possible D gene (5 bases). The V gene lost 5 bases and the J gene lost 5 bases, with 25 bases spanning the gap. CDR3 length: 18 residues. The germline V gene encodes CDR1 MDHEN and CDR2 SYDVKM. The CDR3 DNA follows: TGTGCCAGCAGTCCCCCCGGGTTGGGGCGGCGCAGGAACAATGAGCAGTTCTTC. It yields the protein CASSPPGLGRRRNNEQFF.

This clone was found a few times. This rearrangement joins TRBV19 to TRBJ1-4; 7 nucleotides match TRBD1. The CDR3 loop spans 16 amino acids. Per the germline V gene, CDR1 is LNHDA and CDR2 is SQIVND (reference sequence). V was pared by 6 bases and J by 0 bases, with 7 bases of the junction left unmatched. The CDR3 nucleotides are TGTGCCAGTAGGAGGACAGGTGCCACAACTAATGAAAAACTGTTTTTT. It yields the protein CASRRTGATTNEKLFF. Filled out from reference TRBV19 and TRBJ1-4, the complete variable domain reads DGGITQSPKYLFRKEGQNVTLSCEQNLNHDAMYWYRQDPGQGLRLIYYSQIVNDFQKGDIAEGYSVSREKKESFPLTVTSAQKNPTAFYLCASRRTGATTNEKLFFGSGTQLSVL.

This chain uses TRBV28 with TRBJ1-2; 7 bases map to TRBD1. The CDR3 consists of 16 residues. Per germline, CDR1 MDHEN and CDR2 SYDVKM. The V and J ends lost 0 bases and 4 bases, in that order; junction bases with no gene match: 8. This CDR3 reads CASSLWEGQSFYGYTF. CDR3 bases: TGTGCCAGCAGTTTATGGGAGGGACAGAGCTTCTATGGCTACACCTTC.

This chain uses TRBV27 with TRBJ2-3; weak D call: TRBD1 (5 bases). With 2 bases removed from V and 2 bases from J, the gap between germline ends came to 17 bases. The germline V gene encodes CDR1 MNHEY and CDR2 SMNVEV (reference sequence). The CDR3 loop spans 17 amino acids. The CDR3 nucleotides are TGTGCCAGCAGTTTAGGGGCGGAACTACCCATCACAGATACGCAGTATTTT. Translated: CASSLGAELPITDTQYF.

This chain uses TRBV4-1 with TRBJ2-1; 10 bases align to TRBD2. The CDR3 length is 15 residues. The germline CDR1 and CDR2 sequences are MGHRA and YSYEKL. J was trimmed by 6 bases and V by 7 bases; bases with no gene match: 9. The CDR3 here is CASKYSLAGVNEQFF. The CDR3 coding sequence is TGCGCCAGCAAGTATAGCCTAGCGGGAGTCAATGAGCAGTTCTTC.

The CDR3 DNA reads as TGTGCCAGCAGTGGGACAGCACCGGGGACCCAGTACTTC. It is translated as CASSGTAPGTQYF. This chain links TRBV2 with TRBJ2-5, with TRBD1 as a possible D gene (6 bases). In germline, CDR1 is SNHLY, CDR2 FYNNEI. The CDR3 length is 13 residues. Between the trimmed V and J ends, which lost 4 bases and 7 bases, there was a span of 13 bases.

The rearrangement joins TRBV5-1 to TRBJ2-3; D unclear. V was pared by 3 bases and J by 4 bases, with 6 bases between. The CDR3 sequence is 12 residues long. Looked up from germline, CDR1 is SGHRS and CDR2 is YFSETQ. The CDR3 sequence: CASSSQSDTQYF. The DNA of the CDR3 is TGCGCCAGCAGCTCCCAGTCAGATACGCAGTATTTT.

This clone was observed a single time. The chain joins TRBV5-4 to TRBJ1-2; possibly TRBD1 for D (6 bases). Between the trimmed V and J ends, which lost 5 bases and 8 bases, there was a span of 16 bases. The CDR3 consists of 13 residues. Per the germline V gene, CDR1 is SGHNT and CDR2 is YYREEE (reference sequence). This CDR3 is CASRPLSGVGYTF. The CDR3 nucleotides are TGTGCCAGCAGGCCTCTATCAGGGGTCGGCTACACCTTC.

The CDR3 region has the DNA TGTGCCAGCAGAGGACAGGGGGATGACATAATCTATGAGCAGTTCTTC. Translated: CASRGQGDDIIYEQFF. The chain carries TRBV13 and TRBJ2-1; 10 bases line up with TRBD1. The germline gives CDR1 PRHDT, CDR2 FYEKMQ (reference sequence). V lost 6 bases, J lost 8 bases, and 13 bases stayed unmatched. This CDR3 region has 16 residues.

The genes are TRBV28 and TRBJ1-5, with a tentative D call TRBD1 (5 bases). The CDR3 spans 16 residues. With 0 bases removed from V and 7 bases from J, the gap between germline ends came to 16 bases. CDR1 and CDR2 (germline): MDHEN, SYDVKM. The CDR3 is CASSLWGLREIQPQHF. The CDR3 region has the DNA TGTGCCAGCAGTTTATGGGGACTCCGTGAAATCCAGCCCCAGCATTTT.

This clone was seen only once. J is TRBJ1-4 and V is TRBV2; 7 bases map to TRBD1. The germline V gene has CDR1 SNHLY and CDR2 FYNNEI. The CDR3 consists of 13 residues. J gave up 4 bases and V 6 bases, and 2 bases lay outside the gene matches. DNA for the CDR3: TGTGCCAGCAGGGACAGGTTTAATGAAAAACTGTTTTTT. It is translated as CASRDRFNEKLFF. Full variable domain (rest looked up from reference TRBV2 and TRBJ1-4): EPEVTQTPSHQVTQMGQEVILRCVPISNHLYFYWYRQILGQKVEFLVSFYNNEISEKSEIFDDQFSVERPDGSNFTLKIRSTKLEDSAMYFCASRDRFNEKLFFGSGTQLSVL.

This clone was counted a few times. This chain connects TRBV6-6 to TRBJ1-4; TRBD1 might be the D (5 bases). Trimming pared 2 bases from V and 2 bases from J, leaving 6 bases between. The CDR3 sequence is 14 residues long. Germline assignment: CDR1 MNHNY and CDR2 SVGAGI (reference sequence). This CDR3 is CASSYAGTNEKLFF. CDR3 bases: TGTGCCAGCAGTTACGCAGGGACTAATGAAAAACTGTTTTTT.

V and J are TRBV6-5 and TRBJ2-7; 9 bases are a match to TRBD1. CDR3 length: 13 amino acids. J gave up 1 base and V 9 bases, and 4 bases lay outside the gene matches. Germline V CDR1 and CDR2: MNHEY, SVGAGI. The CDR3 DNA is TGTGCCAGTGGACAGGGGTGGTCCTACGAGCAGTACTTC. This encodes CASGQGWSYEQYF.

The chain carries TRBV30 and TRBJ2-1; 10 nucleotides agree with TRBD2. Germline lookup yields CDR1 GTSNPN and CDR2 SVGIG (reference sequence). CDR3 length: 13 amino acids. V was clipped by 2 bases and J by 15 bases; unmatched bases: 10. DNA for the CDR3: TGTGCCTGGAGTAGAGCTAGCGGGAGCATACGGTTCTTC. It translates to CAWSRASGSIRFF. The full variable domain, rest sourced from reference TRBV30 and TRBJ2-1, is SQTIHQWPATLVQPVGSPLSLECTVEGTSNPNLYWYRQAAGRGLQLLFYSVGIGQISSEVPQNLSASRPQDRQFILSSKKLLLSDSGFYLCAWSRASGSIRFFGPGTRLTVL.

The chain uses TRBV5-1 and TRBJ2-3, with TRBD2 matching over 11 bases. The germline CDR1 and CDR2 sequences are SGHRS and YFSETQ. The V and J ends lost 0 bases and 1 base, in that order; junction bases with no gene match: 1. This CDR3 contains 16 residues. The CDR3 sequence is CASSLALAGGTDTQYF. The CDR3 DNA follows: TGCGCCAGCAGCTTGGCACTAGCGGGAGGCACAGATACGCAGTATTTT.

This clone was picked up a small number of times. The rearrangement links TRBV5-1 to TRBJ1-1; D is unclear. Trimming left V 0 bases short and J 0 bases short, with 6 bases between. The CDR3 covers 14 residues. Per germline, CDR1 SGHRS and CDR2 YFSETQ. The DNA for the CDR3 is TGCGCCAGCAGCTTGGTAGTGATGAACACTGAAGCTTTCTTT. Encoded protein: CASSLVVMNTEAFF.

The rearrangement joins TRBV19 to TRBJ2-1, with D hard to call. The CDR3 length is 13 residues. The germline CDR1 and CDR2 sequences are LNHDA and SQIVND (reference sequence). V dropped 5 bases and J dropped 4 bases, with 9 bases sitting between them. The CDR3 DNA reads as TGTGCCAGTAGTTCTGCTAGGTACAATGAGCAGTTCTTC. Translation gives CASSSARYNEQFF.